These T cell receptor beta chains were read from a single sample in a study of radiation and T cells in renal cell carcinoma. Data came from immunoSEQ multiplex PCR; TCRdb stores just in-frame clones and leaves some out. The sample includes about 25,000 clones, about 62% of them seen just once. This material consisted of tumor tissue, taken from a patient whose treatment was nephrectomy without radiotherapy. These receptors came from a middle-aged man with renal cell carcinoma. Each CDR3 is given with its conserved first and last residue. Fields, in order: clone size, V gene, J gene, D gene, CDR3 DNA, CDR3 protein. D genes are given only for firm matches. For some rows the clone size is stated as once, few or many, or as a class when expanded; others skip it.

NA	TRBV30	TRBJ2-1	NA	TGTGCCTGGAGTGTACAGGGTGATGAGCAGTTCTTC	CAWSVQGDEQFF
NA	TRBV7-2	TRBJ1-3	NA	TGTGCCAGCAGCTTCTCTATCTCTGGAAACACCATATATTTT	CASSFSISGNTIYF
NA	TRBV21-1	TRBJ2-6	NA	TGTGCCAGCAGCAAGAAATCCGGACGATACAAGGGACTCTCTGGGGCCAACGTCCTGACTTTC	CASSKKSGRYKGLSGANVLTF
NA	TRBV9	TRBJ1-2	NA	TGTGCCAGCAGCGTAGAGGACAGCTATGGCTACACCTTC	CASSVEDSYGYTF
NA	TRBV6-5	TRBJ2-1	TRBD2	TGTGCCAGCATGGACGGGTCTAGCGGGAGGAATGAGCAGTTCTTC	CASMDGSSGRNEQFF
few	TRBV7-9	TRBJ2-1	NA	TGTGCCAGCAGCTTAGAGGACCTTATCGATGAGCAGTTCTTC	CASSLEDLIDEQFF
once	TRBV5-4	TRBJ1-3	NA	TGTGCCAGCAGCTATGGGACACGTTCTGGAAACACCATATATTTT	CASSYGTRSGNTIYF
NA	TRBV7-9	TRBJ1-5	NA	TGTGCCAGCAGCTTAGGAGTAGGGGGGAACAATCAGCCCCAGCATTTT	CASSLGVGGNNQPQHF
NA	TRBV19	TRBJ2-3	NA	TGTGCCAGTAGTATGTGGGACGGCCTCCCAGATACGCAGTATTTT	CASSMWDGLPDTQYF
NA	TRBV4-2	TRBJ1-2	NA	TGTGCCAGCAGCCAAGATTTTGGGGAGGGGGTAGCTAACTATGGCTACACCTTC	CASSQDFGEGVANYGYTF
NA	TRBV7-6	TRBJ1-1	NA	TGTGCCAGCAGCTTAGCGGAGAACACTGAAGCTTTCTTT	CASSLAENTEAFF
NA	TRBV5-1	TRBJ1-2	NA	TGCGCCAGCAGCTTCGGAAGTTTAGCTAACTATGGCTACACCTTC	CASSFGSLANYGYTF
few	TRBV10-3	TRBJ1-3	NA	TGTGCCATCAGTGAGTCTGTATTTAGTCAACGATCCAGAGAGAGCATCTCTGGAAACACCATATATTTT	CAISESVFSQRSRESISGNTIYF
NA	TRBV4-1	TRBJ1-2	NA	TGCGCCAGCAGCCAAGGGGGAGAAGTTACCGGATATGGCTACACCTTC	CASSQGGEVTGYGYTF